The 27 T cell receptor beta chains listed next were all sequenced from one sample in a study of T cells in Graves' hyperthyroidism and ophthalmopathy. RNA transcripts served as the template for amplifying TCR beta CDR3 regions. HTBI primers drove first-round RT-PCR of the TCR CDR3. TCRdb redid the calling of the multiplex PCR reads with MiXCR, one entry per CDR3 protein. The sample records fewer than 750,000 distinct CDR3 sequences, roughly 14% being singletons. Sequenced material: blood. These receptors all come from a woman aged 40 to 49 with Graves' ophthalmopathy.

This clonotype appeared many times. J is TRBJ1-5 and V is TRBV7-8, with 7 bases that match TRBD1. J was trimmed by 4 bases and V by 1 base; bases with no gene match: 4. Germline-derived CDR1 and CDR2 are SGHVS and FQNEAQ. There are 15 residues in the CDR3. The CDR3 nucleotides are TGTGCCAGCAGCTTAGTGGGACAGAGGAATCAGCCCCAGCATTTT. Translated: CASSLVGQRNQPQHF.

This clonotype showed up many times. The chain combines TRBV28 with TRBJ2-4; D is unresolved. Germline loops: CDR1 MDHEN, CDR2 SYDVKM. V lost 7 bases to trimming and J lost 4 bases, with 14 bases between them. CDR3 length: 14 amino acids. Here the CDR3 reads CASNLGPPKNIQYF. The CDR3 coding sequence is TGTGCCAGCAACCTAGGGCCCCCAAAAAACATTCAGTACTTC.

This clonotype was detected many times. The J gene is TRBJ1-5, the V gene TRBV15, with D possibly TRBD1 on 5 matching bases. Germline-derived CDR1 and CDR2 are LNHNV and YYDKDF (reference sequence). Between the trimmed V and J ends, which lost 0 bases and 2 bases, there was a span of 14 bases. The CDR3 is made up of 17 amino acids. As DNA, the CDR3 is TGTGCCACCAGCAGAGATACAGGCAGGGCGGGCAATCAGCCCCAGCATTTT. Its translation: CATSRDTGRAGNQPQHF.

This clonotype appeared many times. At one boundary the junction diverges from the germline segment, which might be a read error. The rearrangement joins TRBV6-1 to TRBJ2-7; 9 positions match TRBD1. CDR1 and CDR2 (germline): MNHNS, SASEGT. The CDR3 length is 14 residues. CDR3 sequence reads: CASREDRGVYEQYF. As DNA, the CDR3 is TGTGCCAGCAGGGAAGACAGGGGGGTCTACGAGCAGTACTTC.

This clonotype showed up many times. V usage is TRBV6-2 or TRBV6-3 and J usage is TRBJ2-7, with D possibly being TRBD1 or TRBD2 (5 bases each). The length of the CDR3 is 14 residues. Germline loops: CDR1 MNHEY, CDR2 SVGEGT. Trimming shortened V by 7 bases and J by 0 bases, and 13 bases separated the two germline ends. The CDR3 here is CASKGSSDSYEQYF. DNA for the CDR3: TGTGCCAGCAAGGGGAGTTCGGACTCCTACGAGCAGTACTTC.

This clonotype was counted once. This chain joins TRBV10-3 and TRBJ2-7; 7 positions agree with TRBD2. CDR3 length: 15 residues. Germline V lookup: CDR1 ENHRY, CDR2 SYGVKD. Trimming cost V 4 bases and J 6 bases; bases outside gene matches: 12. The CDR3 here is CAISAWGTIASEQYF. In nucleotides, the CDR3 is TGTGCCATCAGTGCGTGGGGGACTATCGCTTCCGAGCAGTACTTC.

This clonotype was observed many times. The rearrangement uses TRBV6-2 or TRBV6-3 and TRBJ1-2, with D possibly being TRBD1 (6 bases). Germline values: CDR1 MNHEY, CDR2 SVGEGT. This CDR3 contains 15 residues. Between the trimmed V and J ends, which lost 0 bases and 2 bases, there was a span of 10 bases. CDR3 loop: CASSYSRGPNYGYTF. The CDR3 nucleotides are TGTGCCAGCAGTTACTCGCGGGGGCCCAACTATGGCTACACCTTC.

This clonotype was found many times. This chain joins TRBV7-2 and TRBJ2-6; D may be TRBD1 (5 bases). Germline loops: CDR1 SGHTA, CDR2 FQGNSA. The CDR3 runs 15 residues. With 2 bases removed from V and 3 bases from J, the gap between germline ends came to 8 bases. CDR3 DNA sequence: TGTGCCAGCAGCTTAAGGGGATATGGGGCCAACGTCCTGACTTTC. Translated: CASSLRGYGANVLTF.

This clonotype showed up many times. The J gene is TRBJ2-7, the V gene TRBV19, with a tentative D call TRBD1 (5 bases). The CDR3 is 16 amino acids. The V end was cut by 3 bases, the J end by 5 bases, with 20 bases between. The germline gives CDR1 LNHDA, CDR2 SQIVND (reference sequence). In DNA form, the CDR3 reads TGTGCCAGTAGTATGGGGCAGGGCCCCTCCATCGACGAGCAGTACTTC. Its translation is CASSMGQGPSIDEQYF.

This clonotype was counted many times. V and J are TRBV15 and TRBJ1-5, with D perhaps TRBD1 (6 bases). With 5 bases removed from V and 2 bases from J, the gap between germline ends came to 10 bases. CDR3 length: 14 amino acids. CDR1 LNHNV and CDR2 YYDKDF come from the germline V gene (reference sequence). The CDR3 nucleotides read TGTGCCACCAGCGCAGGGGCCGGCAATCAGCCCCAGCATTTT. Its protein is CATSAGAGNQPQHF.

This clonotype was detected ten times or more. The chain joins TRBV6-5 to TRBJ1-2, with D possibly TRBD1 on 6 matching bases. The CDR3 length is 16 residues. Trimming left V 0 bases short and J 0 bases short, with 11 bases between. CDR1 is MNHEY, CDR2 SVGAGI, per germline. The CDR3 loop reads CASSYSGQIANYGYTF. CDR3 nucleotides: TGTGCCAGCAGTTACTCAGGACAGATCGCTAACTATGGCTACACCTTC.

This clonotype was seen repeatedly, ten times or more. The chain employs TRBV28 and TRBJ1-2; no clear D gene. In germline, CDR1 is MDHEN, CDR2 SYDVKM. The CDR3 totals 15 residues. V dropped 7 bases and J dropped 0 bases, with 15 bases sitting between them. Here the CDR3 DNA reads TGTGCCAGCATCCCCACGGGGTTATCTAACTATGGCTACACCTTC. Its translation: CASIPTGLSNYGYTF.

This clonotype was observed at least ten times. The CDR3 reads CAWSENRGMLNTQYF. The CDR3, as DNA: TGTGCCTGGAGTGAAAACAGGGGGATGCTTAATACCCAGTACTTC. The chain joins TRBV30 to TRBJ2-5, with TRBD1 matching over 8 bases. CDR3 size: 15 residues. CDR1 GTSNPN and CDR2 SVGIG come from the germline V gene (reference sequence). With 1 base clipped from V and 8 bases from J, the junction kept 12 bases outside the gene matches.

There are many counts of this clonotype. The chain has TRBV5-5 and TRBJ2-2; no clear D. V was cut by 1 base and J by 3 bases, with 10 bases left in between. Looked up from germline, CDR1 is SGHKS and CDR2 is YYEKEE (reference sequence). CDR3 length equals 15 residues. CDR3 in DNA: TGTGCCAGCAGCTTGCCACTAATCCACACCGGGGAGCTGTTTTTT. Its translation: CASSLPLIHTGELFF.

This clonotype has a count of ten or more. The gene calls are TRBV27 and TRBJ1-5; TRBD1 matches at 9 bases. Germline trimming cut 8 bases from V and 3 bases from J; bases unmatched to any gene: 11. The CDR3 runs 16 residues. The germline V gene encodes CDR1 MNHEY and CDR2 SMNVEV (reference sequence). The CDR3 spells CASRIRGQGHNQPQHF. The CDR3 DNA sequence: TGTGCCAGCCGTATCCGGGGACAGGGTCACAATCAGCCCCAGCATTTT.

Concerning this clonotype itself: A read error is possible here, since a much larger clone lies one base away. CDR3 protein: CANSEFTGTATLSGANVLTF. The CDR3 DNA is TGTGCCAACAGTGAATTCACCGGGACTGCGACATTGTCTGGGGCCAACGTCCTGACTTTC. This chain joins TRBV25-1 and TRBJ2-6; tentative D call: TRBD2 (6 bases). Germline V lookup: CDR1 MGHDK, CDR2 SYGVNS. CDR3 length equals 20 residues.

The V gene is TRBV15, the J gene TRBJ2-3; D may be TRBD2 (5 bases). Germline CDR1 is LNHNV and CDR2 is YYDKDF (reference sequence). This CDR3 contains 16 residues. V lost 3 bases, J lost 0 bases, and 13 bases lay in between. The CDR3 DNA reads as TGTGCCACCAGCAGGGGCACTGGCGGGAGCACAGATACGCAGTATTTT. Translation gives CATSRGTGGSTDTQYF. Using reference TRBV15 and TRBJ2-3 for the parts outside the CDR3, the full variable domain is DAMVIQNPRYQVTQFGKPVTLSCSQTLNHNVMYWYQQKSSQAPKLLFHYYDKDFNNEADTPDNFQSRRPNTSFCFLDIRSPGLGDTAMYLCATSRGTGGSTDTQYFGPGTRLTVL.

This clonotype was detected ten times or more. The V call is TRBV29-1, the J call TRBJ1-3; D remains ambiguous. Germline V gene lookup returns CDR1 SQVTM and CDR2 ANQGSEA. V was clipped by 1 base and J by 2 bases, with 15 bases between them. CDR3 size: 16 residues. CDR3 region: CSVEVPTLDAGNTIYF. The CDR3 nucleotides read TGCAGCGTTGAAGTCCCGACCTTGGACGCTGGAAACACCATATATTTT.

The rearrangement links TRBV19 to TRBJ2-6; TRBD1 aligns across 12 bases. V lost 5 bases and J lost 3; bases outside the gene matches: 17. The CDR3 sequence is 21 residues long. CDR1 LNHDA and CDR2 SQIVND come from the germline V gene (reference sequence). Here the CDR3 reads CASSGGQGASSGFHGANVLTF. The CDR3 nucleotides read TGTGCCAGTAGTGGGGGACAGGGGGCCTCATCGGGCTTTCATGGGGCCAACGTCCTGACTTTC.

This clonotype was observed at least ten times. The CDR3 is CASSLNGWGLEQYF. DNA for the CDR3: TGTGCCAGCAGCTTGAACGGTTGGGGTCTCGAGCAGTACTTC. The V gene is TRBV11-2, the J gene TRBJ2-7; D is unresolved. CDR1 is SGHAT, CDR2 FQNNGV, per germline. The V and J ends lost 3 bases and 6 bases respectively, with 15 bases between them. The length of the CDR3 is 14 residues.

The CDR3 DNA sequence: TGTGCCAGCACTTTGGGGGCCGAGCAGTACTTC. Translating it yields CASTLGAEQYF. The chain joins TRBV6-5 to TRBJ2-7; possibly TRBD1 for D (6 bases). Germline V CDR1 and CDR2: MNHEY, SVGAGI. The CDR3 covers 11 residues. Deletions cut 7 bases from V and 6 bases from J, with 10 bases between.

This clonotype was found a few times. V usage is TRBV5-1 and J usage is TRBJ2-5, with a weak D call TRBD1 (5 bases). CDR1 and CDR2 (germline): SGHRS, YFSETQ. The CDR3 is 15 residues long. The V end was cut by 6 bases, the J end by 3 bases, with 18 bases between. In nucleotides, the CDR3 is TGCGCCAGCACAAGGGATAGGGGTAACGAAGAGACCCAGTACTTC. Protein product: CASTRDRGNEETQYF.

This clonotype was observed at least ten times. The genes are TRBV2 and TRBJ1-3; D remains ambiguous. The V and J ends lost 8 bases and 2 bases respectively, with 7 bases between them. CDR3 length equals 12 residues. From germline, CDR1 is SNHLY and CDR2 FYNNEI. CDR3 DNA: TGTGCCAGCGTGGCCACTGGAAACACCATATATTTT. As protein: CASVATGNTIYF.

This chain uses TRBV6-1 with TRBJ2-7; D is unresolved. CDR3 size: 11 residues. Germline loops: CDR1 MNHNS, CDR2 SASEGT. The V end lost 1 base, the J end lost 6 bases, and 4 bases lay between the germline ends. CDR3 residues: CASSEVAEQYF. CDR3 sequence (DNA): TGTGCCAGCAGTGAAGTGGCCGAGCAGTACTTC.

This clonotype was found a few times. The rearrangement links TRBV6-1 to TRBJ2-7, with D possibly TRBD1 on 6 matching bases. Trimming cost V 6 bases and J 1 base, with 16 bases left between them. The V gene's germline CDR1 is MNHNS and CDR2 SASEGT. The CDR3 is 15 residues long. The CDR3 nucleotides are TGTGCCAGCAGGGAACAGGGTTATGGTTCCTACGAGCAGTACTTC. Residues: CASREQGYGSYEQYF.

V and J are TRBV28 and TRBJ1-2; D call uncertain. With 3 bases removed from V and 8 bases from J, the gap between germline ends came to 7 bases. Germline loops: CDR1 MDHEN, CDR2 SYDVKM. The CDR3 consists of 11 residues. The CDR3 nucleotides read TGTGCCAGCAGTTTCTATGGGGGCTACACCTTC. Residues: CASSFYGGYTF.

The V and J genes are TRBV11-2 and TRBJ2-7, with a tentative D call TRBD1 (5 bases). Germline values: CDR1 SGHAT, CDR2 FQNNGV. The CDR3 totals 18 residues. V was trimmed by 4 bases and J by 2 bases, leaving 24 bases between them. The CDR3 here is CASSSLDSLKFRPYEQYF. CDR3 coding DNA: TGTGCCAGCAGCTCCCTAGACAGCCTAAAATTCCGTCCCTACGAGCAGTACTTC.